This TCR beta chain is drawn from a study of T cells in Graves' hyperthyroidism and ophthalmopathy (dated by TCRdb to the late 2010s). Study-wide context: Peripheral blood was sampled at the time of initial diagnosis, prior to any treatment. A discovery cohort of roughly 96 patients, approximately 45 with Graves' ophthalmopathy and about 58 with stable Graves' hyperthyroidism, was used to find distinguishing TCR V-J signatures. Prospective prediction of ophthalmopathy was tested in an independent validation cohort of 18 to 20 hyperthyroidism patients and 15 to 17 patients who later progressed to ophthalmopathy. For training and testing, the 100 or so patients in the discovery cohort were randomly divided in a 7:3 ratio. In addition, the study compared T-cell repertoires in thyroid tissue and in blood from roughly six Graves' hyperthyroidism patients. Following sampling, methimazole starting at 30 mg daily was given to hyperthyroidism patients, and high-dose intravenous methylprednisolone was given to ophthalmopathy patients. TCR Vbeta CDR3 sequencing of approximately 140 peripheral blood samples (43 ophthalmopathy, 75 hyperthyroidism and around 17 progressor patients) is reported in the paper.

Trimming costs V 0 bases and J 7 bases, and their ends lie 10 bases apart. Including the terminal cysteine and phenylalanine, the CDR3 comprises 14 residues. Of all the DNA, just the CDR3 is kept, 42 bases in frame from base 1. The germline V gene specifies SGDLS as CDR1 and YYNGEE as CDR2. Results the study describes overall, beyond this receptor: Sample size was not statistically predetermined, and investigators were not blinded to group allocation. Most expanded thyroid clonotypes (frequency above 0.001) were also detected in blood, a finding suggesting that blood repertoires may reflect thyroid immune responses. Ophthalmopathy was separated from stable hyperthyroidism by a 13 V-J signature model, with roughly 88% sensitivity and 81% to 82% specificity obtained in cross-validation and 80%/75% obtained in testing. In validation, the model predicted progression to ophthalmopathy with approximately 69% sensitivity and 72% to 75% specificity, a median of about six months before onset.

TCR beta CDR3 regions were amplified from RNA transcripts. The first round of RT-PCR for the TCR CDR3 was performed with the HTBI primer set and the Qiagen OneStep RT-PCR kit. Libraries were constructed in a second round of multiplex PCR, after which size selection and purification were carried out. Libraries were sequenced paired-end with 100 bp reads on an Illumina HiSeq2000. The authors processed their data as follows. Raw data were processed with SOAPnuke, discarding reads with adapters, uncalled bases, mean Phred below 15, or no exact constant-primer or identifier match. COPE v1.2.5 was used to merge the high-quality paired reads, and each unique nucleotide sequence was defined as a clonotype. Clonotypes were aligned to IMGT TRBV, TRBD and TRBJ reference segments using MiTCR v1.1. The analysis included only V-J combinations with a frequency above 0.0001, which together covered more than 99% of the repertoires. The TCS score was defined as the ratio of F50 (clonal expansion) to E x V (chaos), calculated using BLOSUM62-based TCRdist between CDR3 peptides within each V-J. Welch's t-statistics and random forest reduced 500 to 550 V-J features to roughly 13, which were used in a naive Bayes classifier (R e1071). In-frame beta chains were kept once TCRdb had trimmed the public reads at Q25 with fastp and called clones with MiXCR. Entries are consolidated by CDR3 protein sequence, retaining the most common genes and DNA. These V and J calls originate from TCRdb's pipeline instead of the authors' own analysis. This sample is represented by 250,000 to 300,000 distinct CDR3 sequences; approximately 18% of them were singletons. Less than 45% of the sample goes to the ten largest clones.

In the ophthalmopathy patients, disease was moderately to severely active, with a Clinical Activity Score of 3 or more, a NOSPECS grade of 4 or more, and a duration of less than 3 months. Patients with uncontrolled infections, other autoimmune diseases, pregnancy or lactation were excluded. Diagnoses were based on clinical symptoms, serum thyroxine and TRAb, thyroid ultrasound and orbital computed tomography. PBMCs were separated from over 9 ml of fresh peripheral blood using Ficoll-Paque density gradient centrifugation. Total RNA was extracted with Trizol reagent, and quality was checked on an Agilent 2100 Bioanalyzer. This clonotype was seen at least ten times. It lacks a known antigen. Base-call qualities are not available, and no considerably larger clone is one nucleotide away.

Rearrangement joined TRBV9 to TRBJ1-4; TRBD1 is a weak D gene call, 6 bases matching. Sequenced material: blood. The TCR was taken from a man aged 50-60 years with Graves' ophthalmopathy. The CDR3: CASSVEGGTEKLFF. In nucleotides, the sequence is TGTGCCAGCAGCGTAGAGGGGGGAACTGAAAAACTGTTTTTT.